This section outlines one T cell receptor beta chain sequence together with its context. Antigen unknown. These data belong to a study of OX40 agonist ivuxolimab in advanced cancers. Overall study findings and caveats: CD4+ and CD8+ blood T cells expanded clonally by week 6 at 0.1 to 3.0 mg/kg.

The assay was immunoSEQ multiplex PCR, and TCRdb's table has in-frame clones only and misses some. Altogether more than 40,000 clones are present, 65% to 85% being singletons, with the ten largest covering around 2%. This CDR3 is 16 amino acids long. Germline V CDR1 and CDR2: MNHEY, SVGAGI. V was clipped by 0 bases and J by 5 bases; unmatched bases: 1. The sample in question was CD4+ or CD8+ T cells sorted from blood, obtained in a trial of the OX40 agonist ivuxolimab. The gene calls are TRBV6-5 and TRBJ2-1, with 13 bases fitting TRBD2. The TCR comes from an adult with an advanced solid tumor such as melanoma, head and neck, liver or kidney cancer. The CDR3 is CASSYSTSGRDNEQFF. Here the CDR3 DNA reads TGTGCCAGCAGTTACTCAACTAGCGGGAGGGACAATGAGCAGTTCTTC.